The 26 T cell receptor beta chains listed next were all sequenced from one sample in a study of T cell repertoires in cytomegalovirus infection. MiXCR, run by TCRdb on the reads, gives a single entry per CDR3 protein. This table holds approximately 600,000 distinct CDR3 sequences, almost 40% found once. These receptors have no known antigen. The specimen was cultured PBMCs, collected from culture after CMV antigen stimulation. Receptor source: a human donor in good health (CMV status not recorded). Some clones in this sample may be carry-over from other donors' samples.

This clonotype was observed a few times. The V and J genes are TRBV19 and TRBJ1-2; unclear D gene. V gave up 3 bases and J gave up 7 bases, with 15 bases separating them. This CDR3 region has 14 residues. Germline V lookup: CDR1 LNHDA, CDR2 SQIVND (reference sequence). CDR3 in amino acids: CASSIMWAGSGYTF. Written as DNA, the CDR3 is TGTGCCAGTAGTATTATGTGGGCCGGCAGTGGCTACACCTTC.

This clonotype was detected a few times. The chain joins TRBV7-8 to TRBJ2-1, with D tentatively TRBD1 (6 bases). The CDR3 is made up of 16 amino acids. The V end lost 2 bases, the J end lost 3 bases, and 14 bases lay between the germline ends. Germline lookup yields CDR1 SGHVS and CDR2 FQNEAQ. The chain's CDR3 is CASSLLLQGGYNEQFF. For the CDR3, the DNA is TGTGCCAGCAGCTTACTCTTACAGGGTGGCTACAATGAGCAGTTCTTC.

This clonotype was counted a few times. V gene TRBV12-3 or TRBV12-4 combines with J gene TRBJ2-3, with 7 bases fitting TRBD2. The V segment lost 4 bases and the J segment 3 bases; nucleotides outside the gene matches: 13. This CDR3 has 17 residues. The CDR3 nucleotides are TGTGCCAGCAGTTCTCTTCTAGCGCGGGAGAGTACAGATACGCAGTATTTT. Residues: CASSSLLARESTDTQYF.

This chain uses TRBV7-2 with TRBJ2-1; the D is unclear. Germline-derived CDR1 and CDR2 are SGHTA and FQGNSA. The CDR3 sequence is 13 residues long. V was clipped by 3 bases and J by 6 bases, with 9 bases between them. The CDR3 sequence: CASSLEQGNEQFF. CDR3 nucleotide sequence: TGTGCCAGCAGCTTGGAGCAAGGCAATGAGCAGTTCTTC.

The CDR3 here is CASSYGFNQPQHF. The CDR3 nucleotides are TGTGCCAGCAGTTACGGGTTCAATCAGCCCCAGCATTTT. The chain uses TRBV6-5 and TRBJ1-5; D unresolved. The V end was cut by 2 bases, the J end by 3 bases, with 5 bases between. Germline CDR1 reads MNHEY; CDR2 reads SVGAGI. The CDR3 runs 13 residues.

The V call is TRBV4-1, the J call TRBJ1-3; D gene ambiguous. The CDR3 is made up of 16 amino acids. Germline-derived CDR1 and CDR2 are MGHRA and YSYEKL. The V and J ends lost 3 bases and 0 bases respectively, with 12 bases between them. The chain's CDR3 is CASSQKIGYSGNTIYF. Written as DNA, the CDR3 is TGCGCCAGCAGCCAGAAAATTGGGTACTCTGGAAACACCATATATTTT.

V usage is TRBV6-2 or TRBV6-3 and J usage is TRBJ1-4; no reliable D call. Trimming shortened V by 6 bases and J by 5 bases, and 13 bases separated the two germline ends. Looked up from germline, CDR1 is MNHEY and CDR2 is SVGEGT. This CDR3 is 14 amino acids long. The CDR3 spells CASRIGAGNEKLFF. In nucleotides, the CDR3 is TGTGCCAGCAGAATAGGAGCGGGGAATGAAAAACTGTTTTTT.

This clonotype occurred a few times. The gene calls are TRBV7-2 and TRBJ2-7, with D possibly TRBD2 on 6 matching bases. The V end lost 1 base, the J end lost 4 bases, and 14 bases lay between the germline ends. CDR3 length equals 15 residues. From germline, CDR1 is SGHTA and CDR2 FQGNSA. The CDR3 region has the DNA TGTGCCAGCAGCTTAGTAGGCGGGATCGGTTACGAGCAGTACTTC. Translated: CASSLVGGIGYEQYF.

The chain combines TRBV6-8 with TRBJ1-2, with D unclear. V gave up 6 bases and J gave up 7 bases, with 18 bases separating them. The CDR3 runs to 14 residues. The germline V gene encodes CDR1 MNHGY and CDR2 SAAAGT. DNA for the CDR3: TGTGCCAGCAGCTATTACTCCGGAGAGCGTGGCTACACCTTC. Its translation is CASSYYSGERGYTF.

In its sample, this clonotype was seen a few times. The genes are TRBV7-9 and TRBJ2-1; 8 bases agree with TRBD2. Germline-derived CDR1 and CDR2 are SEHNR and FQNEAQ (reference sequence). The junction had 9 bases not matched to a gene; V was cut back by 4 bases and J by 4 bases. CDR3 length: 16 residues. CDR3: CASSSRIAGKYNEQFF. CDR3 sequence (DNA): TGTGCCAGCAGCTCCCGGATAGCGGGAAAGTACAATGAGCAGTTCTTC.

This clonotype was recorded a few times. V and J are TRBV12-3 or TRBV12-4 and TRBJ1-5, with 10 bases identical to TRBD1. The J segment lost 4 bases and the V segment lost 10 bases, leaving 7 bases of the junction unmatched. This CDR3 contains 14 residues. CDR3 DNA sequence: TGTGCCACTTCGGGACAGGGGCGGAATCAGCCCCAGCATTTT. Protein product: CATSGQGRNQPQHF.

This clonotype appeared a few times. The rearrangement joins TRBV6-2 or TRBV6-3 to TRBJ2-1; 14 bases agree with TRBD2. The CDR3 totals 17 residues. Germline V lookup: CDR1 MNHEY, CDR2 SVGEGT. V lost 0 bases and J lost 7; bases outside the gene matches: 5. The CDR3 sequence is CASSYSGLAGGQNEQFF. CDR3 in DNA: TGTGCCAGCAGTTACTCTGGACTAGCGGGGGGTCAGAATGAGCAGTTCTTC.

This clonotype occurred many times. The chain has TRBV7-2 and TRBJ2-4, with D perhaps matching TRBD1 or TRBD2 (5 bases each). This CDR3 is 13 amino acids long. Looked up from germline, CDR1 is SGHTA and CDR2 is FQGNSA. The ends were cut back, 4 bases at V and 11 bases at J, with 15 bases in the middle. As DNA, the CDR3 is TGTGCCAGCAGCTCCAAGGGGACCGCTGTTCAGTACTTC. It is translated as CASSSKGTAVQYF.

This clonotype was seen at least ten times. V usage is TRBV12-3 or TRBV12-4 and J usage is TRBJ1-5; D uncertain. Trimming removed 6 bases from V and 4 bases from J, with 10 bases in between. The CDR3 covers 13 residues. The CDR3 loop reads CASSFDGNQPQHF. CDR3 in DNA: TGTGCCAGCAGCTTTGATGGGAATCAGCCCCAGCATTTT.

The rearrangement joins TRBV6-2 or TRBV6-3 to TRBJ2-1, with TRBD2 matching 11 bases. Unmatched junction bases numbered 5, after V lost 6 bases and J lost 1 base. The CDR3 sequence is 16 residues long. Per the germline V gene, CDR1 is MNHEY and CDR2 is SVGEGT. DNA for the CDR3: TGTGCCAGCAGACCGCTAGCGGGAGGATCCTACAATGAGCAGTTCTTC. This translates into CASRPLAGGSYNEQFF.

This chain joins TRBV6-6 and TRBJ1-1; 7 nucleotides agree with TRBD1. The CDR3 has 16 residues. CDR1 and CDR2 from the germline V gene are MNHNY and SVGAGI (reference sequence). V shed 0 bases and J 1 base; nucleotides not matched to a gene: 5. In DNA form, the CDR3 reads TGTGCCAGCAGTTACTCTGCGGACAGGACGAACACTGAAGCTTTCTTT. Translated: CASSYSADRTNTEAFF.

The V and J genes are TRBV12-3 or TRBV12-4 and TRBJ1-5; D call uncertain. V was trimmed by 7 bases and J by 1 base, leaving 11 bases between them. The CDR3 sequence is 14 residues long. CDR3 region: CASTPSRSNQPQHF. The CDR3 DNA follows: TGTGCCAGCACCCCCTCGCGGAGCAATCAGCCCCAGCATTTT.

V is TRBV7-9 and J is TRBJ2-6; D call uncertain. Between the trimmed V and J ends, which lost 0 bases and 1 base, there was a span of 13 bases. Germline V gene data show CDR1 as SEHNR and CDR2 as FQNEAQ (reference sequence). This CDR3 is 18 amino acids long. The CDR3: CASSLASGGTSGANVLTF. As DNA, the CDR3 is TGTGCCAGCAGCTTAGCCTCGGGCGGAACTTCTGGGGCCAACGTCCTGACTTTC.

This chain links TRBV5-3 with TRBJ2-7; 8 bases agree with TRBD2. TRBV5-3 is known as an ORF, though its function is uncertain. J was trimmed by 1 base and V by 8 bases; bases with no gene match: 11. The CDR3 runs 15 residues. The CDR3 coding sequence is TGTGCCAGCAACTATGCCGGGACTAGGTCCTACGAGCAGTACTTC. Its protein is CASNYAGTRSYEQYF.

This clonotype was counted between two and nine times. CDR3 residues: CASSPEGRGRQETQYF. Here the CDR3 DNA reads TGTGCCAGCAGCCCCGAGGGAAGGGGCAGACAAGAGACCCAGTACTTC. V and J are TRBV7-6 and TRBJ2-5; D may match TRBD1 or TRBD2 (5 bases each). CDR1 is SGHVS and CDR2 is FNYEAQ in the germline V gene. V lost 5 bases and J 2 bases, leaving 18 bases between the germline ends. CDR3 length: 16 amino acids.

The chain employs TRBV2 and TRBJ2-7, with TRBD2 matching 10 bases. The CDR3 has 15 amino acids. Trimming at V came to 2 bases and at J to 6 bases, leaving 7 bases not matched to a gene. Germline loops: CDR1 SNHLY, CDR2 FYNNEI. The CDR3 DNA reads as TGTGCCAGCAGTGAATCTAGCGGGAGTTTCGGCGAGCAGTACTTC. Translated, it gives CASSESSGSFGEQYF.

This clonotype was observed many times. This chain links TRBV7-2 with TRBJ2-3; TRBD1 agrees at 9 bases. The CDR3 contains 13 residues. The J segment lost 6 bases and the V segment lost 4 bases, leaving 2 bases of the junction unmatched. Germline V lookup: CDR1 SGHTA, CDR2 FQGNSA. The CDR3 nucleotides read TGTGCCAGCAGCTCGACAGGGGGTGATACGCAGTATTTT. Translated, it gives CASSSTGGDTQYF.

The chain is built from TRBV24-1 and TRBJ2-7, with TRBD1 identical over 9 bases. The junction had 10 bases not matched to a gene; V was cut back by 9 bases and J by 5 bases. The CDR3 runs to 14 residues. CDR1 and CDR2 (germline): KGHDR, SFDVKD. The CDR3 sequence: CATGPRDREHEQYF. As DNA, the CDR3 is TGTGCCACCGGCCCTCGGGACAGGGAGCACGAGCAGTACTTC.

The sample holds one count of this clonotype. The chain is built from TRBV28 and TRBJ2-7; the D gene is possibly TRBD2 (5 bases). The CDR3 is made up of 16 amino acids. The ends were cut back, 1 base at V and 9 bases at J, with 22 bases in the middle. Germline lookup yields CDR1 MDHEN and CDR2 SYDVKM. The CDR3 is CASSLYPGSSPTRQYF. CDR3 coding DNA: TGTGCCAGCAGTTTATACCCGGGATCAAGTCCTACGAGGCAGTACTTC.

This chain links TRBV7-2 with TRBJ2-1; no clear D gene. V was pared by 2 bases and J by 10 bases, with 6 bases between. Germline CDR1 is SGHTA and CDR2 is FQGNSA. The CDR3 totals 11 residues. In DNA form, the CDR3 reads TGTGCCAGCAGCTTAATCAGGGAGCAGTTCTTC. It specifies CASSLIREQFF.

This clonotype came up once. J is TRBJ2-1 and V is TRBV3-1; D is unresolved. Trimming cost V 1 base and J 10 bases, with 17 bases left between them. CDR3 length equals 15 residues. CDR1 and CDR2 from the germline V gene are LGHDT and YNNKEL (reference sequence). The CDR3, as DNA: TGTGCCAGCAGCCAAGGGTTGGGATCCCAAGGGGAGCAGTTCTTC. Translation: CASSQGLGSQGEQFF.